This T cell receptor beta chain was sequenced during a study of blood T cell repertoires in COVID-19. This CDR3 spans 16 amino acids. The junction had 7 bases not matched to a gene; V was cut back by 3 bases and J by 3 bases. The germline V gene encodes CDR1 MNHEY and CDR2 SVGAGI. Study processing details: Amplified reference gene primers provided the basis for estimating nucleated cell counts. Sequencing was performed with immunoSEQ multiplex PCR; in TCRdb, only in-frame clones are kept and a portion is missing. That table furnishes V, J and clone size, whereas the DNA furnished D and trimming. The top ten clones hold 1.8% of a sample with 200,000 to 250,000 clones, roughly four fifths of them seen once. Recovered Cohort 3 donors showed two negative PCRs, clearance, or symptom resolution.

The clonotype comes from a man aged 55 to 70 who had recovered from COVID-19. The chain joins TRBV6-5 to TRBJ1-3; TRBD1 agrees at 8 bases. Specimen: PBMCs or T cells enriched from blood (not recorded which). CDR3 protein: CASSYSGRGLGNTIYF. CDR3 nucleotides: TGTGCCAGCAGTTATTCGGGCAGGGGGCTTGGAAACACCATATATTTT.